This T cell receptor beta chain was obtained from a study of cytomegalovirus exposure and HLA in healthy donors. Here immunoSEQ multiplex PCR was the method, and the copy in TCRdb shows in-frame clones only, minus some. The table lists about 79,000 clones, approximately 94% of them singletons, with approximately 4% in the top ten. Germline assignment: CDR1 SEHNR and CDR2 FQNEAQ (reference sequence). This CDR3 region has 15 residues. Trimming removed 0 bases from V and 7 bases from J, with 10 bases in between. The receptor was isolated from a woman under 40 in good health and CMV-seronegative. Sequenced sample: PBMCs. The rearrangement uses TRBV7-9 and TRBJ1-6; TRBD1 is a possible D gene (5 bases). CDR3 sequence reads: CASSLAARGNSPLHF. The CDR3, as DNA: TGTGCCAGCAGCTTAGCCGCCCGGGGGAATTCACCCCTCCACTTT.